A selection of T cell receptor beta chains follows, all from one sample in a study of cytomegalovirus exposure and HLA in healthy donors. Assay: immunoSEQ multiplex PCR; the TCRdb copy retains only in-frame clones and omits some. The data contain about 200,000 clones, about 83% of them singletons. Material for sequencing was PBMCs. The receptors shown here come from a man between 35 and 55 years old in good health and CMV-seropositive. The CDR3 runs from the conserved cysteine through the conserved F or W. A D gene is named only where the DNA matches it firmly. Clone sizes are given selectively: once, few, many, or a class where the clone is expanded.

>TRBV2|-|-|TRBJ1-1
TGTGCCAGCAGTGAAAGCGGACCGACGGCTTTAGCTTTCTTT
CASSESGPTALAFF
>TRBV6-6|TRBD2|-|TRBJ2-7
TGTGCCAGCAGTCGGGGACTAGCGGGAGCCGGCGAGCAGTACTTC
CASSRGLAGAGEQYF
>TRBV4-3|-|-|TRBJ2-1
TGCGCCAGCAGCCAAGGGCCCAACAATGAGCAGTTCTTC
CASSQGPNNEQFF
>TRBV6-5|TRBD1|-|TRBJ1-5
TGTGCCAGCAGTCCAGGGGGGCGGAATCAGCCCCAGCATTTT
CASSPGGRNQPQHF
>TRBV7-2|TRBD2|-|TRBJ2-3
TGTGCCAGCAGCACCCCCGGGACTAGCGGGAGTCTGGGCACAGATACGCAGTATTTT
CASSTPGTSGSLGTDTQYF
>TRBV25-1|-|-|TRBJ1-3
TGTGCCATCCGGAGGAACACCATATATTTT
CAIRRNTIYF
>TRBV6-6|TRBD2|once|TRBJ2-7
TGTGCCAGCAGCGATCCCGGCGGGGGAAGGTCCTACGAGCAGTACTTC
CASSDPGGGRSYEQYF
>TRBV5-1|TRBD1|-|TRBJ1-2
TGCGCCAGCGCAATTGACAGGGGAATGCACACCTTC
CASAIDRGMHTF
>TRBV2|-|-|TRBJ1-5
TGTGCCAGCAGTTCCCCCGACGCCCTAGCCCAGCCCCAGCATTTT
CASSSPDALAQPQHF
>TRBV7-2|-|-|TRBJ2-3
TGTGCCAGCAGCTCAGGATGGCGTTCTAGCACAGATACGCAGTATTTT
CASSSGWRSSTDTQYF
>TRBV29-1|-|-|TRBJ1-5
TGCAGCGTTGGTGGAGGAGGGGATCAGCCCCAGCATTTT
CSVGGGGDQPQHF
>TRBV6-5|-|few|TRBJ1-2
TGTGCCAGCAGTTACTCGCAGGGGAATGGCTACACCTTC
CASSYSQGNGYTF
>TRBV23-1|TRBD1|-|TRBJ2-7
TGCGCCAGCAGTCAATCGGGGGACAGGCCCGAGCAGTACTTC
CASSQSGDRPEQYF
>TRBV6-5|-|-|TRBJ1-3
TGTGCCAGCAGTTATTCGAGGGGGACTGGAAACACCATATATTTT
CASSYSRGTGNTIYF
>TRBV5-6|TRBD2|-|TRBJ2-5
TGTGCCAGCAGCCTACCGGGACTAGCGGGAGTAGAGACCCAGTACTTC
CASSLPGLAGVETQYF
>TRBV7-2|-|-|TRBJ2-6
TGTGCCAGCAGCTTCCGCTCTGGGGCCAACGTCCTGACTTTC
CASSFRSGANVLTF
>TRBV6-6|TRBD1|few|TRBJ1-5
TGTGCCAGCAGTCAGACTGGGACAGGGAATCAGCCCCAGCATTTT
CASSQTGTGNQPQHF
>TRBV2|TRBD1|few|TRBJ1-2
TGTGCCAGCAGTGCGGGACAGAACTATGGCTACACCTTC
CASSAGQNYGYTF
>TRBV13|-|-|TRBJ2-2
TGTGCCATCCCAAAAACCGGGGAGCTGTTTTTT
CAIPKTGELFF
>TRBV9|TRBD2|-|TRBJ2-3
TGTGCCAGCAGCGGTAGCGGGGGGGGCACAGATACGCAGTATTTT
CASSGSGGGTDTQYF
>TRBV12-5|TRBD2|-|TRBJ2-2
TGTGCTAGTGCCTTGTGGGGTACTAGCGGGAGGGCCGGCACCGGGGAGCTGTTTTTT
CASALWGTSGRAGTGELFF
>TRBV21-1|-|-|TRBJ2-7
TGTGCCAGCGGCTTAGCGACTCGCGAGCAGTACTTC
CASGLATREQYF
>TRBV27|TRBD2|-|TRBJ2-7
TGTGCCAGCAGTCCACTAGCGGGATCCTACGAGCAGTACTTC
CASSPLAGSYEQYF
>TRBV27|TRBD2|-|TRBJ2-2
TGTGCCAGCAGTTGGTTTGGAGTAGCGGGGGTAACCGGGGAGCTGTTTTTT
CASSWFGVAGVTGELFF
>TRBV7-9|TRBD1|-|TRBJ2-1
TGTGCCAGCAGCCGGGGACAGGGGGAGCAGTTCTTC
CASSRGQGEQFF
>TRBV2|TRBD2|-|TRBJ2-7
TGTGCCAGCAGTGCCGGGGGGAGGTACGAGCAGTACTTC
CASSAGGRYEQYF
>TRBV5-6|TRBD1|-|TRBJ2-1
TGTGCCAGCAGCACCGGACAGGGGATGAATGAGCAGTTCTTC
CASSTGQGMNEQFF
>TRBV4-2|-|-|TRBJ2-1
TGTGCCAGCAGCCAAAGCGGCCTAGCGCCTCGGGGTGAGCAGTTCTTC
CASSQSGLAPRGEQFF
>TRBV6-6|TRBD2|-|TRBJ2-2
TGTGCCAGCAGTTACAAGGGAGGGGCCGGGGAGCTGTTTTTT
CASSYKGGAGELFF
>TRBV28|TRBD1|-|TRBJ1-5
TGTGCCAGCAGCGACAGGGGGGGTCAGCCCCAGCATTTT
CASSDRGGQPQHF
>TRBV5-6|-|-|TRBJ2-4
TGTGCCAGCAGCCGCAATACAGGGAGAAACATTCAGTACTTC
CASSRNTGRNIQYF
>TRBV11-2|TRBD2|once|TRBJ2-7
TGTGCCAGCAGCTTAGGTCCAGCGGGGCTCTACGAGCAGTACTTC
CASSLGPAGLYEQYF
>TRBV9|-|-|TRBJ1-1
TGTGCCAGCAGCGCACAGGGTTCCACTGAAGCTTTCTTT
CASSAQGSTEAFF
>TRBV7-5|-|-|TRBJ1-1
TGTGCCAGAAGCTTAGTAGGGGACACTCACATGAACACTGAAGCTTTCTTT
CARSLVGDTHMNTEAFF
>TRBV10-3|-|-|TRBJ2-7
TGTGCCATCAGTGACGGGGTCAGGGGCCGCCCAAGCGAGCAGTACTTC
CAISDGVRGRPSEQYF
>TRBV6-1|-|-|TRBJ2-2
TGTGCCAGCAGGCAGCTAGGAGCTAACACCGGGGAGCTGTTTTTT
CASRQLGANTGELFF
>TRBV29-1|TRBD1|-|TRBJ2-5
TGCAGCGTTGAGGGACAGAACCAAGAGACCCAGTACTTC
CSVEGQNQETQYF
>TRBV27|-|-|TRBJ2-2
TGTGCCAGCAGTTTAGGTGGGGGCTCCACCGGGGAGCTGTTTTTT
CASSLGGGSTGELFF
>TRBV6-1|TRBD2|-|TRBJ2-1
TGTGCCAGCAGTCCTACTAGCGGGATAACGGGTGAGCAGTTCTTC
CASSPTSGITGEQFF
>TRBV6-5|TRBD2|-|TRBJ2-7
TGTGCCAGCAGTGTCGGCCTAGCGGGCTACGAGCAGTACTTC
CASSVGLAGYEQYF
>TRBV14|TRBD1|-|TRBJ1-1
TGTGCCAGCAGCCTCAGGACAGGGTTCATGAACACTGAAGCTTTCTTT
CASSLRTGFMNTEAFF
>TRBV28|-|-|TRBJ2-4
TGTGCCAGCAGTAACGGTGGGACTGGAGTCAAAAACATTCAGTACTTC
CASSNGGTGVKNIQYF
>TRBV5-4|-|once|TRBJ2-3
TGTGCCAGCAGCGAGGGAATCGGCACAGATACGCAGTATTTT
CASSEGIGTDTQYF
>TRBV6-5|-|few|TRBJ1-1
TGTGCCAGCAGGGGACTCTCCATAGTTAACACTGAAGCTTTCTTT
CASRGLSIVNTEAFF
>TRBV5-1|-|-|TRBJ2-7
TGCGCCAGCAGCTTGGATGGCACCTCCTACGAGCAGTACTTC
CASSLDGTSYEQYF
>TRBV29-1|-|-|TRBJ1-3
TGCAGCGTTGCCTTGGGGCTGAGGGGAAACACCATATATTTT
CSVALGLRGNTIYF
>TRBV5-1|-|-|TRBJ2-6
TGCGCCAGCAGCATGGAGGGGGCTGGGGCCAACGTCCTGACTTTC
CASSMEGAGANVLTF
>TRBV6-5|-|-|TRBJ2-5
TGTGCCAGCAGTTACGCAGGGGTCCACTCCCAAGAGACCCAGTACTTC
CASSYAGVHSQETQYF
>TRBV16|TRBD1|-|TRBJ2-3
TGTGCCAGCAGCCCCACGGGACAGGGGATGACAGATACGCAGTATTTT
CASSPTGQGMTDTQYF
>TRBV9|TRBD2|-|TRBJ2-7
TGTGCCAGCAGCATTACTAGCGCACACCCCAACGAGCAGTACTTC
CASSITSAHPNEQYF
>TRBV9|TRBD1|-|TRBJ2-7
TGTGCCAGCAGCGTAGGGCAGGGGGCCGGGGAGCAGTACTTC
CASSVGQGAGEQYF
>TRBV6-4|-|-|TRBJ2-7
TGTGCCAGCAGCAAAGAGTCCGGGGGTAGCTACGAGCAGTACTTC
CASSKESGGSYEQYF
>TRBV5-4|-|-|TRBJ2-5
TGTGCCAGCAGCTTAAGACAGAGCAAAGAGACCCAGTACTTC
CASSLRQSKETQYF
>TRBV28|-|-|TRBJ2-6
TGTGCCAGCAGTCCCTCAGGGGTCACCTCTGGGGCCAACGTCCTGACTTTC
CASSPSGVTSGANVLTF